This entry concerns a single T cell receptor beta chain. The target antigen is unknown. This entry comes from a study of T cell responses to AZD1222 COVID-19 vaccine. Regarding the study as a whole: Donor demographics were predominantly white British with a female majority; clonal diversity may be underestimated. Spike as a whole was targeted by vaccine-associated CD4 TCRs, dominant at 160-218 and 743-854. Baseline antibody screening turned up just 6 or 7 seropositive AZD1222 recipients. Increased Spike-specific TCR breadth and depth were observed after two AZD1222 doses.

Germline values: CDR1 ENHRY, CDR2 SYGVKD. The V gene lost 2 bases and the J gene lost 1 base, with 5 bases spanning the gap. The CDR3 totals 13 residues. The table came from immunoSEQ multiplex PCR; TCRdb's copy has only in-frame clones and leaves some out. This table has over 110,000 clones, roughly 90% appearing once. The sequence was collected from an adult who received the AZD1222 COVID-19 vaccine. Sequenced here: peripheral blood, sampled 28 days after the second AZD1222 dose. The V gene is TRBV10-3, the J gene TRBJ1-2; D uncertain. The CDR3 spells CAISETLNYGYTF. In nucleotides, the CDR3 is TGTGCCATCAGTGAGACACTTAACTATGGCTACACCTTC.